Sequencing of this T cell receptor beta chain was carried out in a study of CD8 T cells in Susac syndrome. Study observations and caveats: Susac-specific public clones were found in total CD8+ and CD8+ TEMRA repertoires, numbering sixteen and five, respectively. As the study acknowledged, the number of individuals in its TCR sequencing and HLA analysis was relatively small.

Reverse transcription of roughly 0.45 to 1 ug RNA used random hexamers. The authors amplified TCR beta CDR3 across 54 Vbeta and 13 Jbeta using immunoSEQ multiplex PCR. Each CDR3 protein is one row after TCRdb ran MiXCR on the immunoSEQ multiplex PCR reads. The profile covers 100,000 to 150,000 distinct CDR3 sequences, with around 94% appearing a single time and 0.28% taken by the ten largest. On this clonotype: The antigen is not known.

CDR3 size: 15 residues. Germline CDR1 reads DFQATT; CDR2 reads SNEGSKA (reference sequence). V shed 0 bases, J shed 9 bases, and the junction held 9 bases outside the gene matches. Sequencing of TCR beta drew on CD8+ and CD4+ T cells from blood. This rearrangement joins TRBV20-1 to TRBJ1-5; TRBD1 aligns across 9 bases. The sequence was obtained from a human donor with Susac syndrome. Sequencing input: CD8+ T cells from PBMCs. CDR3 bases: TGCAGTGCTAGAGAGGGACAGGGCGGTTCGTCGCCCCAGCATTTT. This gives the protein CSAREGQGGSSPQHF.